One and the same sample provided the 30 T cell receptor beta chains below, sequenced in a study of T cells expressing NK-cell markers. Using the 5' RACE reads, TCRdb records one entry per CDR3 protein without DNA. The table for this sample gives 150,000 or so distinct CDR3 sequences. The material sequenced was blood T cells: a sorted CD56 or NKG2C T cell subset, CD4+ or CD8+ T cells, or bulk PBMC T cells (not recorded which). The receptor set was obtained from a woman aged 18 to 75 in good health.

The CDR3 loop is CASSQGNGNQETQYF. The chain couples TRBV4-1 to TRBJ2-5. Germline V CDR1 and CDR2: MGHRA, YSYEKL. The CDR3 is made up of 15 amino acids.

The gene calls are TRBV7-7 and TRBJ2-5; TCRdb indicates TRBD1, and absent DNA this call remains unverified. The CDR3 length is 14 residues. Per germline, CDR1 SSHAT and CDR2 FNYEAQ (reference sequence). The CDR3 region is CASSSGGAQETQYF.

The rearrangement links TRBV6-4 to TRBJ2-1; the D call of TRBD1 rests on TCRdb alone, since no DNA is present to check it. The CDR3 runs to 15 residues. CDR1 and CDR2 from the germline V gene are MRHNA and SNTAGT. CDR3 sequence: CASSARGSRYNEQFF.

The rearrangement uses TRBV6-5 and TRBJ1-2. The germline V gene encodes CDR1 MNHEY and CDR2 SVGAGI. This CDR3 is 13 amino acids long. The CDR3 here is CASSSRGVHGYTF.

The J gene is TRBJ2-3, the V gene TRBV7-8. The length of the CDR3 is 12 residues. Germline V gene data show CDR1 as SGHVS and CDR2 as FQNEAQ. The CDR3 region is CASSLGADTQYF.

The chain links TRBV6-1 to TRBJ2-4; the D call of TRBD1 rests on TCRdb alone, since no DNA is present to check it. The CDR3 runs 18 residues. Germline CDR1 is MNHNS and CDR2 is SASEGT. CDR3 region: CASSETVTPFRGGNIQYF.

The chain couples TRBV2 to TRBJ1-4. This CDR3 is 15 amino acids long. CDR1 is SNHLY and CDR2 is FYNNEI in the germline V gene. The CDR3: CASSERGSGNEKLFF.

This sequence joins TRBV7-2 and TRBJ2-5; checking the TCRdb D call of TRBD2 is not possible without DNA. In germline, CDR1 is SGHTA, CDR2 FQGNSA. The CDR3 extends over 15 amino acids. CDR3 region: CASSYQRGEEETQYF.

The chain recombines TRBV6-1 with TRBJ2-1; TCRdb picks TRBD2, but there is no DNA to check that call. The CDR3 totals 15 residues. Germline CDR1 reads MNHNS; CDR2 reads SASEGT. The CDR3 sequence: CASTTGLPTYNEQFF.

The chain couples TRBV5-1 to TRBJ2-3; the TCRdb D gene call, TRBD1, has no DNA to confirm it. Germline V gene data show CDR1 as SGHRS and CDR2 as YFSETQ. There are 16 residues in the CDR3. CDR3 sequence reads: CASSLRTGAITDTQYF.

V and J are TRBV14 and TRBJ2-7; checking the TCRdb D call of TRBD1 is not possible without DNA. CDR1 and CDR2 (germline): SGHDN, FVKESK. This CDR3 is built from 15 residues. CDR3 protein: CASSQWDRGIDEQYF.

V is TRBV5-1 and J is TRBJ2-7; TCRdb calls TRBD1, which cannot be checked without DNA. Germline V gene lookup returns CDR1 SGHRS and CDR2 YFSETQ. The CDR3 has 14 amino acids. The CDR3 sequence is CASSLAQGAGEQYF.

The rearrangement links TRBV29-1 to TRBJ2-1; TCRdb picks TRBD2, but there is no DNA to check that call. The CDR3 runs to 16 residues. CDR1 is SQVTM and CDR2 is ANQGSEA in the germline V gene. The CDR3 here is CSVEGILGLPNLEQFF.

The V and J genes are TRBV27 and TRBJ1-5; the D call of TRBD1 rests on TCRdb alone, since no DNA is present to check it. This CDR3 spans 14 amino acids. The V gene's germline CDR1 is MNHEY and CDR2 SMNVEV (reference sequence). The CDR3 reads CASSKGQGNQPQHF.

This chain uses TRBV7-3 with TRBJ1-4; there is no DNA to check the TCRdb D call of TRBD1. Germline CDR1 reads SGHTA; CDR2 reads FQGTGA. The CDR3 length is 20 residues. CDR3 sequence: CASSLRGSMGGGAANEKLFF.

This chain's CDR3 is CATSDTNRRLEAFF. The J gene is TRBJ1-1, the V gene TRBV24-1; TCRdb calls TRBD1, which cannot be checked without DNA. The length of the CDR3 is 14 residues. Germline V gene sequence: CDR1 KGHDR, CDR2 SFDVKD.

This rearrangement joins TRBV11-3 to TRBJ2-1; there is no DNA to check the TCRdb D call of TRBD2. CDR3 length equals 17 residues. Germline CDR1 reads SGHNT; CDR2 reads YENEEA. This CDR3 is CASSLTGGLAGLNEQFF. The full variable domain, rest sourced from reference TRBV11-3 and TRBJ2-1, is EAGVVQSPRYKIIEKKQPVAFWCNPISGHNTLYWYLQNLGQGPELLIRYENEEAVDDSQLPKDRFSAERLKGVDSTLKIQPAELGDSAVYLCASSLTGGLAGLNEQFFGPGTRLTVL.

CDR3 residues: CASSNTMYQETQYF. The chain employs TRBV7-9 and TRBJ2-5. This CDR3 spans 14 amino acids. Germline V gene lookup returns CDR1 SEHNR and CDR2 FQNEAQ (reference sequence).

Here the CDR3 reads CASSPTRGNVGGGKSSYNEQFF. V usage is TRBV18 and J usage is TRBJ2-1; the TCRdb D gene call, TRBD1, has no DNA to confirm it. Germline CDR1 and CDR2: KGHSH and LQKENI. CDR3 length: 22 amino acids.

The chain carries TRBV5-6 and TRBJ2-1; without DNA, the TCRdb call of TRBD1 cannot be checked. Per the germline V gene, CDR1 is SGHDT and CDR2 is YYEEEE. This CDR3 has 16 amino acids. The CDR3: CASSLALGTLNNEQFF.

The chain carries TRBV5-1 and TRBJ1-1; checking the TCRdb D call of TRBD1 is not possible without DNA. Germline lookup yields CDR1 SGHRS and CDR2 YFSETQ. The CDR3 contains 13 residues. The CDR3 here is CASSLDSDTEAFF.

The rearrangement links TRBV12-3 or TRBV12-4 to TRBJ2-1; the D gene TCRdb calls, TRBD1, cannot be checked with no DNA. CDR3 length equals 12 residues. The chain's CDR3 is CASSPQGGRGFF.

The chain is built from TRBV7-9 and TRBJ1-2; TCRdb outputs TRBD1, but without DNA this stays unchecked. Germline CDR1 and CDR2: SEHNR and FQNEAQ (reference sequence). CDR3 size: 13 residues. CDR3 loop: CASSSTGFHGYTF.

The genes are TRBV12-3 or TRBV12-4 and TRBJ1-3; no DNA is available, so the TRBD1 call from TCRdb remains unchecked. The CDR3 runs to 16 residues. The CDR3: CASRFMTGGPGNTIYF.

The rearrangement uses TRBV5-1 and TRBJ2-5; TCRdb calls TRBD2, which cannot be checked without DNA. The CDR3 length is 18 residues. Germline V CDR1 and CDR2: SGHRS, YFSETQ. The CDR3: CASSLAGASGSYQETQYF.

The rearrangement links TRBV6-5 to TRBJ1-1; TCRdb's D call of TRBD1 is untestable without DNA. CDR3 size: 15 residues. From germline, CDR1 is MNHEY and CDR2 SVGAGI. The CDR3 sequence is CASSYGVGVNTEAFF.

V is TRBV30 and J is TRBJ1-4; TCRdb proposes TRBD1, but this gene call is untestable without DNA. The CDR3 contains 15 residues. Germline V gives CDR1 GTSNPN, CDR2 SVGIG (reference sequence). The CDR3 sequence is CAWSTSGVGNEKLFF.

V usage is TRBV5-6 and J usage is TRBJ1-2; TCRdb outputs TRBD1, but without DNA this stays unchecked. CDR3 size: 15 residues. The germline V gene has CDR1 SGHDT and CDR2 YYEEEE. CDR3 loop: CASSLGTGGEYGYTF.

V and J are TRBV27 and TRBJ1-1. The CDR3 extends over 14 amino acids. Germline-derived CDR1 and CDR2 are MNHEY and SMNVEV (reference sequence). CDR3 region: CASSFGARGTEAFF.

This rearrangement joins TRBV20-1 to TRBJ2-1; TCRdb lists TRBD1, though no DNA is available to test this call. There are 12 residues in the CDR3. Germline CDR1 reads DFQATT; CDR2 reads SNEGSKA (reference sequence). Here the CDR3 reads CSAHRQVNEQFF.